Each of the 7 T cell receptor beta chains below was sequenced from the same sample in a study of CXCR3-negative and CXCR3-positive naive CD8 T cells. The TRB libraries of cDNA were built by UMI-labeled 5' RACE. TCRdb re-analyzed the 5' RACE reads; it lists each CDR3 protein once, without DNA. Its table records about 6,700 distinct CDR3 sequences. Sequencing was done on a sample of naive CXCR3- CD8+ T cells from blood. Subset specified: CD45RO-CCR7+CD27+CD95- naive CD8+ T cells lacking CXCR3 (TNR3-). The receptor source for this set is a human donor in good health. Some clones in this sample may be carry-over from other donors' samples.

This clonotype is identified as medium-sized from frequency. This CDR3 is CASSLGSSVSSYNSPLHF. The chain employs TRBV7-2 and TRBJ1-6. The CDR3 contains 18 residues. Germline V gene lookup returns CDR1 SGHTA and CDR2 FQGNSA. Full variable domain (rest looked up from reference TRBV7-2 and TRBJ1-6): GAGVSQSPSNKVTEKGKDVELRCDPISGHTALYWYRQSLGQGLEFLIYFQGNSAPDKSGLPSDRFSAERTGGSVSTLTIQRTQQEDSAVYLCASSLGSSVSSYNSPLHFGNGTRLTVT.

The chain carries TRBV6-2 or TRBV6-3 and TRBJ1-5; TCRdb indicates TRBD1, and absent DNA this call remains unverified. The CDR3 runs 14 residues. The germline gives CDR1 MNHEY, CDR2 SVGEGT. Here the CDR3 reads CASRWDRGGQPQHF.

By frequency, this clonotype is medium-sized. The chain has TRBV20-1 and TRBJ2-1; TCRdb selects TRBD2, and the lack of DNA leaves this call unchecked. The CDR3 is 15 amino acids. Germline V gene data show CDR1 as DFQATT and CDR2 as SNEGSKA (reference sequence). The CDR3 is CSARGLASTYNEQFF.

V usage is TRBV2 and J usage is TRBJ1-1. CDR3 length: 18 residues. Germline CDR1 reads SNHLY; CDR2 reads FYNNEI. The CDR3 loop is CASSEAFPRGPEDTEAFF.

The chain employs TRBV7-8 and TRBJ2-2; TCRdb picks TRBD1, but there is no DNA to check that call. Germline V gene data show CDR1 as SGHVS and CDR2 as FQNEAQ. The CDR3 is 14 residues long. The CDR3 spells CASSLAPGTGELFF.

This clonotype is identified as medium-sized from frequency. The genes are TRBV25-1 and TRBJ2-1. The germline gives CDR1 MGHDK, CDR2 SYGVNS. The length of the CDR3 is 13 residues. The CDR3 protein is CASSEQVYNEQFF.

The chain's CDR3 is CSVEGPRGTQYF. The chain is built from TRBV29-1 and TRBJ2-3. In germline, CDR1 is SQVTM, CDR2 ANQGSEA. This CDR3 region has 12 residues.